This T cell receptor (beta chain) was identified during a study of blood T cell repertoires in COVID-19. The data were produced by immunoSEQ multiplex PCR, yet TCRdb's version contains in-frame clones alone and is incomplete. The table has roughly 220,000 clones, around 84% seen once. J was trimmed by 3 bases and V by 1 base; bases with no gene match: 0. The CDR3 covers 14 residues. Germline V gene sequence: CDR1 LGHNT, CDR2 FRNRAP. This clone was counted a few times. The sequencing sample was made of peripheral blood. The V gene is TRBV12-5, the J gene TRBJ1-2; 9 bases match TRBD1. This sequence was found in a woman aged 40 to 49 who had recovered from COVID-19. For the CDR3, the DNA is TGTGCTAGTGGTTTGGGGGACAGGGACTATGGCTACACCTTC. Its translation: CASGLGDRDYGYTF.